The clone carrying this TCR beta chain was counted ten times or more. By 5'RACE with 10-nucleotide random UMIs, the cDNA was made. TCRdb recomputed calls from the 5' RACE reads with MiXCR, one row per CDR3 protein. This sample has tens of thousands of distinct CDR3 sequences, with roughly 7.3% found just once. This sample stems from a study of neurological immune-mediated disorders. V lost 2 bases and J lost 5, with 18 bases in between. This CDR3 is built from 16 residues. The V gene's germline CDR1 is MNHEY and CDR2 SMNVEV (reference sequence). The clonotype comes from a woman in her thirties or forties in good health. The source material was PBMCs. This chain joins TRBV27 and TRBJ1-1, with a tentative D call TRBD1 (5 bases). The DNA of the CDR3 is TGTGCCAGCAGTTTAGGGTCCAGGGCCGGGGGGACTGAAGCTTTCTTT. Residues: CASSLGSRAGGTEAFF.